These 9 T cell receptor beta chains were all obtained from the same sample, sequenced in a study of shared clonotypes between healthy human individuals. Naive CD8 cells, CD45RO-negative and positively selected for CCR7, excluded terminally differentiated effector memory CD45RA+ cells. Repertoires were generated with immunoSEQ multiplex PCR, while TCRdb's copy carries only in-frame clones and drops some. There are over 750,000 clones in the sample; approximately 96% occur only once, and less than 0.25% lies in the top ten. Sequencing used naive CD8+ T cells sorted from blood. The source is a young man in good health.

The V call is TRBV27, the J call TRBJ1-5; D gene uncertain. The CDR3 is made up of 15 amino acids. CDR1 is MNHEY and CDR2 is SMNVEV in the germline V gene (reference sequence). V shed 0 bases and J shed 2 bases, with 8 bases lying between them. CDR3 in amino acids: CASSLSAGGNQPQHF. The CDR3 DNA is TGTGCCAGCAGTTTATCTGCTGGGGGCAATCAGCCCCAGCATTTT.

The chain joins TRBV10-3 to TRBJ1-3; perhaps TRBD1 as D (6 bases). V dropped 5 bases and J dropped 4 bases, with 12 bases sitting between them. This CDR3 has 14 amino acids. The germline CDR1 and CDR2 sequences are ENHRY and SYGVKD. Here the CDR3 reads CAISTTGSGNTIYF. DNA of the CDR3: TGTGCCATCAGTACCACAGGGTCCGGAAACACCATATATTTT.

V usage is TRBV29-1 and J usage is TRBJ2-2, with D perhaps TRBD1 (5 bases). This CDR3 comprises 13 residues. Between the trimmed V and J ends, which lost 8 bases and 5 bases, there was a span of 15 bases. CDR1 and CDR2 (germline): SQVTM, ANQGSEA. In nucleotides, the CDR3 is TGCAGCTTCCTAGGGGCGGCGACCGGGGAGCTGTTTTTT. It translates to CSFLGAATGELFF.

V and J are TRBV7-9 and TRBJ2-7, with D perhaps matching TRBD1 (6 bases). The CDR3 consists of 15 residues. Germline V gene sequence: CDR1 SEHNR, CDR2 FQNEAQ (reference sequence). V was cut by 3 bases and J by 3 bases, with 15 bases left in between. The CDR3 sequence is CASSFLVQGDYEQYF. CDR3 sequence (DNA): TGTGCCAGCAGCTTCTTAGTACAGGGAGACTACGAGCAGTACTTC.

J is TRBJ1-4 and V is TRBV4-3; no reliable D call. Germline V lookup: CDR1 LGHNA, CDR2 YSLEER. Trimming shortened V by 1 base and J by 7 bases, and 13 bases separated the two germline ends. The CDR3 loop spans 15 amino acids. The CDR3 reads CASSQANIESEKLFF. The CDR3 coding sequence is TGCGCCAGCAGCCAAGCAAATATTGAAAGTGAAAAACTGTTTTTT.

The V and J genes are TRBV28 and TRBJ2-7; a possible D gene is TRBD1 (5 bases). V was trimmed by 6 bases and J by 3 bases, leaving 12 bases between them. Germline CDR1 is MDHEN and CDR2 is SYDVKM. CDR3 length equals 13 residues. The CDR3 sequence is CASSLIQGYEQYF. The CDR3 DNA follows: TGTGCCAGCAGCCTCATTCAGGGCTACGAGCAGTACTTC.

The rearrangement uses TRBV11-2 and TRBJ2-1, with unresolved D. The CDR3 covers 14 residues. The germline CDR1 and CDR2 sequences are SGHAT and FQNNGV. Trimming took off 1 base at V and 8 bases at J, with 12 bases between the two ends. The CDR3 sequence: CASSLGANSHEQFF. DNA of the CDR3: TGTGCCAGCAGCTTAGGGGCTAATTCACATGAGCAGTTCTTC.

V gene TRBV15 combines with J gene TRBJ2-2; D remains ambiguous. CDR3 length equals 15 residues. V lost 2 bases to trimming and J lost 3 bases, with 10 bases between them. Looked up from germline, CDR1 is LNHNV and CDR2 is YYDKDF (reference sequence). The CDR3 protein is CATSRLPQDTGELFF. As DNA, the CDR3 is TGTGCCACCAGCAGACTCCCTCAGGACACCGGGGAGCTGTTTTTT.

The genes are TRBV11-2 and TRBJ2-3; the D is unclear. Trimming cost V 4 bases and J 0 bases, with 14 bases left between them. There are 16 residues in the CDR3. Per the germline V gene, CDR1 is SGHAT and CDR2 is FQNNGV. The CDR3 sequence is CASSSMRSSSTDTQYF. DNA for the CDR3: TGTGCCAGCAGCTCGATGCGATCCTCTAGCACAGATACGCAGTATTTT.